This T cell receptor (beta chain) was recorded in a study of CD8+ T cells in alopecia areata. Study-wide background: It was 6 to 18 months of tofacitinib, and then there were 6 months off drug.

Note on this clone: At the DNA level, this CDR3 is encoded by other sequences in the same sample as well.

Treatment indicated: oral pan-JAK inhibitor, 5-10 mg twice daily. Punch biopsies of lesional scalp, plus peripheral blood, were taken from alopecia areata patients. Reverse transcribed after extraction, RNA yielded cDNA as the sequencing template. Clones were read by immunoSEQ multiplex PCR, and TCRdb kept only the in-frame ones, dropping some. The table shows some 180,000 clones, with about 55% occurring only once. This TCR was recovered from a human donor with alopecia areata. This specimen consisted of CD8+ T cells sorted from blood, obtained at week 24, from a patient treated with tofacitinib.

CDR3 sequence (DNA): TGTGCCAGCAGTCTCACAGGGGGCGGCAATCAGCCCCAGCATTTT. Its protein is CASSLTGGGNQPQHF. This rearrangement joins TRBV27 to TRBJ1-5; 9 bases are a match to TRBD1. The CDR3 runs 15 residues. The germline V gene has CDR1 MNHEY and CDR2 SMNVEV (reference sequence). With 5 bases clipped from V and 2 bases from J, the junction kept 4 bases outside the gene matches.